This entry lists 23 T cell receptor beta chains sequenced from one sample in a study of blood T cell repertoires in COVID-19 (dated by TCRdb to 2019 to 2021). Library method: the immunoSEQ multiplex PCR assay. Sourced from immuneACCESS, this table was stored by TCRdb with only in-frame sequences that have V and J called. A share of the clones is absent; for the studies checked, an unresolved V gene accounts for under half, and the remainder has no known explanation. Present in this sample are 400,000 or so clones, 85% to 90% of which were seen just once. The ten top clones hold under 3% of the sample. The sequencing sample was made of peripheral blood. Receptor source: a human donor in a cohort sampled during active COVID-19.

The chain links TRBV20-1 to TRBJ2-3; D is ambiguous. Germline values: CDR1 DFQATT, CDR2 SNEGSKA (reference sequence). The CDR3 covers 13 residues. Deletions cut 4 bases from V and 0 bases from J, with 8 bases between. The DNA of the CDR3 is TGCAGTGCTAATGAGCGTAGCACAGATACGCAGTATTTT. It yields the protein CSANERSTDTQYF.

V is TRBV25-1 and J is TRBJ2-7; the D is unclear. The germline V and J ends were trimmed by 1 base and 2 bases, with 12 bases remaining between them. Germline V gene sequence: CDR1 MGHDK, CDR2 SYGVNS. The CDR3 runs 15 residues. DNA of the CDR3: TGTGCCAGCAGTGAATTAGGCGGCGGCGCCTACGAGCAGTACTTC. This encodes CASSELGGGAYEQYF.

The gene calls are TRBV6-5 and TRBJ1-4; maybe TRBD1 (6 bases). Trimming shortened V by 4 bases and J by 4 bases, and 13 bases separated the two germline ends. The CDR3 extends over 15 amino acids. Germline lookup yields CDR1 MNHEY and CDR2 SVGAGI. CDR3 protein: CASSSRGIYNEKLFF. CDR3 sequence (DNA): TGTGCCAGCAGTTCAAGGGGGATCTATAATGAAAAACTGTTTTTT.

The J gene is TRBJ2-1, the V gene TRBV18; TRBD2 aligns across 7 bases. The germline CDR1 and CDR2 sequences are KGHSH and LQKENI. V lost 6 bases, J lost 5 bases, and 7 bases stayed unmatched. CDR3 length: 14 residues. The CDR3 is CASSSGGGNNEQFF. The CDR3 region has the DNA TGTGCCAGCTCCTCCGGCGGGGGTAACAATGAGCAGTTCTTC.

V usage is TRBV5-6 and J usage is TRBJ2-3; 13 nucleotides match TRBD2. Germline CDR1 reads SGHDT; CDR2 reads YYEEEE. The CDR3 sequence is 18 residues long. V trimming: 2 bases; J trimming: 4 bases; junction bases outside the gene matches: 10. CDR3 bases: TGTGCCAGCAGCTTAAGGACTAGCGGGAGAGGCGCCGCAGATACGCAGTATTTT. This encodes CASSLRTSGRGAADTQYF.

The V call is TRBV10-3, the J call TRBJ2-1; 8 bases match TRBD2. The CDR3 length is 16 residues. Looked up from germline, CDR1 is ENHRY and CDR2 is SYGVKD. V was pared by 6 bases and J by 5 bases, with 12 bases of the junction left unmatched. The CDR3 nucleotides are TGTGCCATCAGCGAGACAATGACTAGCGCGGACAATGAGCAGTTCTTC. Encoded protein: CAISETMTSADNEQFF.

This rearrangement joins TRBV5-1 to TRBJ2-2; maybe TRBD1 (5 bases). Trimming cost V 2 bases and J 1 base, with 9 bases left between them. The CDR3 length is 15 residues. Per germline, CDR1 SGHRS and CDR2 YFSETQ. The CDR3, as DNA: TGCGCCAGCAGCTTTTTAGGACAGAACACCGGGGAGCTGTTTTTT. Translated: CASSFLGQNTGELFF.

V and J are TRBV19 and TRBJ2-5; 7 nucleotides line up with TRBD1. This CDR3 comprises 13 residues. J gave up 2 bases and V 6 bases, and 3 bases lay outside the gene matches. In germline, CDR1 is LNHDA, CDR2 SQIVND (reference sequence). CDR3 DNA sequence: TGTGCCAGTAGCCAGGGACAGCAAGAGACCCAGTACTTC. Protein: CASSQGQQETQYF.

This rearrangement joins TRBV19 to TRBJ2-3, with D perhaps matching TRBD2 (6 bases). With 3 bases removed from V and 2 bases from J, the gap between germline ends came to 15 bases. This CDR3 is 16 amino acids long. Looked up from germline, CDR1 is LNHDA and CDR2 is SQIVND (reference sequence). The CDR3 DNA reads TGTGCCAGTAGTATGGGGGGTGCGCTTAACACAGATACGCAGTATTTT. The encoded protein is CASSMGGALNTDTQYF.

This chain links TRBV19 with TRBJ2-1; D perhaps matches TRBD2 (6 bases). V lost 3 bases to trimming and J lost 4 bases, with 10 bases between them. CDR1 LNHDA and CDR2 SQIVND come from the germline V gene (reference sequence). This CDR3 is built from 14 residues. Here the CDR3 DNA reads TGTGCCAGTAGTATGGGAAGCGGGTACAATGAGCAGTTCTTC. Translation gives CASSMGSGYNEQFF.

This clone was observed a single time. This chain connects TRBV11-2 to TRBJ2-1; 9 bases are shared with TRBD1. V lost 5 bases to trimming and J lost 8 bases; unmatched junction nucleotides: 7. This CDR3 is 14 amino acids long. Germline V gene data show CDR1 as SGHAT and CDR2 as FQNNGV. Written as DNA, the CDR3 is TGTGCCAGCAGCACCGGGACAGGGTTCGATGAGCAGTTCTTC. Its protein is CASSTGTGFDEQFF.

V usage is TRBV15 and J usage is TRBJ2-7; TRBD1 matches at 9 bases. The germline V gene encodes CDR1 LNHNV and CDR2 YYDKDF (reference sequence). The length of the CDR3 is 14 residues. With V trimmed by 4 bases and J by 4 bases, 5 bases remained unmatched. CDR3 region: CATSTGTGSYEQYF. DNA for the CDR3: TGTGCCACCAGCACCGGGACAGGGAGTTACGAGCAGTACTTC.

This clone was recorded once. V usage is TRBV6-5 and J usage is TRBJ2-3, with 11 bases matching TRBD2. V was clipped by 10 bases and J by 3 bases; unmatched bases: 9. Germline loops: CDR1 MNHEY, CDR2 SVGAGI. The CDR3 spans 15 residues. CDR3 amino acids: CATGASGGLTDTQYF. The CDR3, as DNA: TGTGCCACCGGAGCTAGCGGGGGGCTAACAGATACGCAGTATTTT.

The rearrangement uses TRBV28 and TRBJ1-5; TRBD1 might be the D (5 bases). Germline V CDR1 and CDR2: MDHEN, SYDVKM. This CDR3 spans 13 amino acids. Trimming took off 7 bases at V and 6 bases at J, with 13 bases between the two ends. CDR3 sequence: CASTPGGGQPQHF. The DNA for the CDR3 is TGTGCCAGCACCCCCGGCGGGGGTCAGCCCCAGCATTTT.

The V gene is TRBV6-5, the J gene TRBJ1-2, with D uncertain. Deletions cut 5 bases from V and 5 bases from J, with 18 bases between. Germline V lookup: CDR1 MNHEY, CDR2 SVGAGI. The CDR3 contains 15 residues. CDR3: CASSPYLSGIYGYTF. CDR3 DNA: TGTGCCAGCAGTCCCTACTTGTCGGGAATATATGGCTACACCTTC.

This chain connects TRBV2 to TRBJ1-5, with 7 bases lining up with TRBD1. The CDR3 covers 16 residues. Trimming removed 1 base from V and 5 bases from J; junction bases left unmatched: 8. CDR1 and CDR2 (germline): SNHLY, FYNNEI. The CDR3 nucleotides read TGTGCCAGCAGTGAAGAAGGGGGACAGTGGTATCAGCCCCAGCATTTT. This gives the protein CASSEEGGQWYQPQHF.

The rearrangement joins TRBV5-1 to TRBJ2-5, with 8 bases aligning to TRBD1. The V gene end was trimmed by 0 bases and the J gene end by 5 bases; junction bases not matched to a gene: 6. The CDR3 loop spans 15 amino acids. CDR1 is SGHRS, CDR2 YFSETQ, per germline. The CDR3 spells CASSLATGVLETQYF. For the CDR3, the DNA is TGCGCCAGCAGCTTGGCGACAGGGGTACTGGAGACCCAGTACTTC. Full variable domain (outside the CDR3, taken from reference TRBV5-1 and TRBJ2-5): KAGVTQTPRYLIKTRGQQVTLSCSPISGHRSVSWYQQTPGQGLQFLFEYFSETQRNKGNFPGRFSGRQFSNSRSEMNVSTLELGDSALYLCASSLATGVLETQYFGPGTRLLVL.

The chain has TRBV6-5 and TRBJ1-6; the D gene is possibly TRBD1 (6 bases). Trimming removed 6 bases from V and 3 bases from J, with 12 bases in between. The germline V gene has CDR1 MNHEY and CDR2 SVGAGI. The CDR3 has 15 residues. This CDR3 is CASSLGTIYNSPLHF. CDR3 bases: TGTGCCAGCAGCCTGGGGACAATCTATAATTCACCCCTCCACTTT.

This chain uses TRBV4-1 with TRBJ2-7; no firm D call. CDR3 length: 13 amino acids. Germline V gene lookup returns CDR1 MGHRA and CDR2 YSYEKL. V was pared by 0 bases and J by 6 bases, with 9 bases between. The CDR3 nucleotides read TGCGCCAGCAGCCAAGACCCCTTGAGCGAGCAGTACTTC. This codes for CASSQDPLSEQYF.

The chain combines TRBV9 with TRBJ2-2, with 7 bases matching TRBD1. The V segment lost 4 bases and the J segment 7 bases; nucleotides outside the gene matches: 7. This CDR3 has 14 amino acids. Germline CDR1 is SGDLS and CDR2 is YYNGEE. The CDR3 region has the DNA TGTGCCAGCAGCCGACAGGGTAGTCACGGGGAGCTGTTTTTT. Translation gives CASSRQGSHGELFF.

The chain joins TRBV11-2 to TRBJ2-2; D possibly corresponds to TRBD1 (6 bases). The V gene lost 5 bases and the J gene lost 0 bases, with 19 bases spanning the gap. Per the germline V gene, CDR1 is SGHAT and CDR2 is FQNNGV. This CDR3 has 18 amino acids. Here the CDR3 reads CASSVGRDIPANTGELFF. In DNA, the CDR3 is TGTGCCAGCAGCGTCGGCCGGGACATCCCTGCGAACACCGGGGAGCTGTTTTTT.

The CDR3 protein is CAIKGGFPNTEAFF. As DNA, the CDR3 is TGTGCCATCAAGGGGGGGTTCCCGAACACTGAAGCTTTCTTT. V is TRBV10-3 and J is TRBJ1-1; possible D gene TRBD1, 6 bases. The CDR3 spans 14 residues. V was clipped by 7 bases and J by 1 base, with 13 bases between them. The germline CDR1 and CDR2 sequences are ENHRY and SYGVKD.

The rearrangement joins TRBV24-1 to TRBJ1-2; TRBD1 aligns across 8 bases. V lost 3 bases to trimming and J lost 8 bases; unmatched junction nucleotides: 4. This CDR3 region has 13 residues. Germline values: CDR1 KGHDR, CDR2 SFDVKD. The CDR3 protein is CATSDTRGQGYTF. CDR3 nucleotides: TGTGCCACCAGTGATACCAGGGGGCAAGGCTACACCTTC.